This TCR beta chain was retrieved from a study of blood T cell repertoires in COVID-19. Across the study: COVID-19 samples from acute and convalescent phases originated in the United States, Italy and Spain.

Germline V gene sequence: CDR1 SGHTA, CDR2 FQGTGA. The CDR3 covers 13 residues. V shed 6 bases and J 4 bases; nucleotides not matched to a gene: 5. Sequencing was performed with immunoSEQ multiplex PCR; in TCRdb, only in-frame clones are kept and a portion is missing. The data hold approximately 250,000 clones, with approximately 90% observed a single time. This TCR derives from a woman aged 30 to 39 who had recovered from COVID-19. Specimen: PBMCs or T cells enriched from blood (not recorded which). This chain joins TRBV7-3 and TRBJ1-1; 7 bases map to TRBD1. The CDR3 region is CASSSTGTTEAFF. In DNA, the CDR3 is TGTGCCAGCAGTTCGACAGGGACCACTGAAGCTTTCTTT.